A selection of T cell receptor beta chains follows, all from one sample in a study of cytomegalovirus exposure and HLA in healthy donors. Only in-frame clones appear in the TCRdb table, and some are missing; sequencing was by immunoSEQ multiplex PCR. The data show some 54,000 clones, approximately 92% seen once. Material for sequencing was PBMCs. The receptor source for this set is a young man in good health and CMV-seronegative. The CDR3 runs from the conserved cysteine through the conserved F or W. A D gene is named only where the DNA matches it firmly. Only some rows state a clone size, as once, few, many or a class for expanded clones.

TRBJ2-2 - TRBV30 TRBD1 CAFLRGQGGTGELFF TGTGCCTTCCTTAGGGGACAGGGTGGAACCGGGGAGCTGTTTTTT
TRBJ2-1 - TRBV27 TRBD2 CASRPTSGGYNEQFF TGTGCCAGCAGACCAACTAGCGGGGGGTACAATGAGCAGTTCTTC
TRBJ2-7 - TRBV2 TRBD2 CASLKGQTSRGSYEQYF TGTGCCAGCCTGAAGGGGCAGACATCGCGGGGGTCCTACGAGCAGTACTTC
TRBJ1-1 medium-sized TRBV19 - CASSIGGNTEAFF TGTGCCAGTAGTATTGGCGGGAACACTGAAGCTTTCTTT
TRBJ1-4 - TRBV30 - CAWSVISQGLGEKLFF TGTGCCTGGAGTGTAATCTCTCAGGGATTAGGCGAAAAACTGTTTTTT
TRBJ1-5 - TRBV27 - CASSTGSTARPNQPQHF TGTGCCAGCAGCACCGGATCGACAGCCCGCCCCAATCAGCCCCAGCATTTT
TRBJ2-3 - TRBV7-9 TRBD2 CASSYTSGSPDTQYF TGTGCCAGCAGCTATACTAGCGGGAGTCCAGATACGCAGTATTTT
TRBJ2-3 - TRBV7-9 TRBD1 CASSIPWTGPPSTDTQYF TGTGCCAGCAGCATCCCCTGGACAGGGCCACCAAGCACAGATACGCAGTATTTT
TRBJ2-1 - TRBV5-1 - CASSPDIFSYNEQFF TGCGCCAGCAGCCCGGACATATTCTCCTACAATGAGCAGTTCTTC
TRBJ2-7 - TRBV2 TRBD2 CASNRLAGDSYEQYF TGTGCCAGCAATAGGCTAGCGGGAGACTCCTACGAGCAGTACTTC
TRBJ2-3 - TRBV29-1 - CSVTDRPTDTQYF TGCAGCGTTACGGACAGACCCACAGATACGCAGTATTTT
TRBJ2-1 once TRBV2 TRBD2 CASSKREAGYNEQFF TGTGCCAGCAGTAAGCGGGAGGCTGGGTACAATGAGCAGTTCTTC
TRBJ1-2 - TRBV2 TRBD1 CASRKGQEGAYGYTF TGTGCCAGCAGAAAAGGACAGGAGGGGGCTTATGGCTACACCTTC
TRBJ2-7 once TRBV29-1 - CSVEILAEQYF TGCAGCGTTGAAATACTAGCCGAGCAGTACTTC
TRBJ2-3 - TRBV25-1 TRBD2 CASSERLAGGPDTQYF TGTGCCAGCAGTGAGAGACTAGCGGGAGGGCCAGATACGCAGTATTTT
TRBJ2-3 - TRBV5-6 TRBD1 CASSSPLTGAFTDTQYF TGTGCCAGCAGCTCTCCTTTGACAGGGGCCTTCACAGATACGCAGTATTTT
TRBJ2-7 - TRBV18 TRBD2 CASSQGLAGDSYEQYF TGTGCCAGCTCCCAGGGACTAGCGGGAGACTCCTACGAGCAGTACTTC
TRBJ2-5 - TRBV9 TRBD1 CASSPGLVDRDYQETQYF TGTGCCAGCAGCCCAGGTCTCGTGGACAGGGATTACCAAGAGACCCAGTACTTC
TRBJ1-2 - TRBV6-5 - CASSQDSTGRGYTF TGTGCCAGCAGCCAAGATTCGACGGGGAGAGGCTACACCTTC
TRBJ2-7 - TRBV18 TRBD1 CASSPTTGAREQYF TGTGCCAGCTCACCCACGACAGGGGCGAGGGAGCAGTACTTC
TRBJ2-1 - TRBV5-6 TRBD2 CASSLVGEGVSYNEQFF TGTGCCAGCAGCTTGGTTGGGGAGGGAGTCTCCTACAATGAGCAGTTCTTC
TRBJ2-1 - TRBV23-1 TRBD1 CASSQLPGQGGGNEQFF TGCGCCAGCAGTCAATTACCGGGACAGGGAGGAGGGAATGAGCAGTTCTTC
TRBJ1-2 - TRBV25-1 - CASSSLGGGALGRTF TGTGCCAGCAGTTCCTTAGGCGGGGGGGCCCTTGGTCGCACCTTC
TRBJ2-5 - TRBV28 TRBD2 CASSFRLASGETQYF TGTGCCAGCAGTTTCAGACTAGCTTCTGGAGAGACCCAGTACTTC
TRBJ2-7 - TRBV6-5 TRBD1 CASSPGQGIYEQYF TGTGCCAGCAGCCCGGGACAGGGGATATACGAGCAGTACTTC
TRBJ2-7 - TRBV19 - CASSEQGPYEQYF TGTGCCAGTAGTGAACAGGGCCCCTACGAGCAGTACTTC
TRBJ2-3 - TRBV7-9 - CASSPGAGSYTDTQYF TGTGCCAGCAGCCCAGGGGCAGGGTCGTACACAGATACGCAGTATTTT
TRBJ2-5 - TRBV5-1 - CASKDIWQETQYF TGCGCCAGCAAGGACATTTGGCAAGAGACCCAGTACTTC
TRBJ2-1 - TRBV5-1 - CASSPSYEQFF TGCGCCAGCAGCCCCTCCTATGAGCAGTTCTTC
TRBJ2-2 - TRBV6-5 - CASSQNTGELFF TGTGCCAGCAGTCAAAACACCGGGGAGCTGTTTTTT
TRBJ1-2 - TRBV6-5 - CASSLDYQGYGYTF TGTGCCAGCAGCCTAGACTACCAGGGGTATGGCTACACCTTC
TRBJ2-7 - TRBV28 - CASRSSPEYSYEQYF TGTGCCAGCAGGTCTAGCCCCGAATATTCCTACGAGCAGTACTTC
TRBJ2-4 - TRBV13 TRBD2 CASSLTRTSGIGAKNIQYF TGTGCCAGCAGCCTGACCCGGACTAGCGGGATAGGAGCCAAAAACATTCAGTACTTC
TRBJ1-5 - TRBV19 - CASKVGAGLQPQHF TGTGCCAGTAAGGTTGGGGCAGGGCTCCAGCCCCAGCATTTT
TRBJ2-7 - TRBV5-6 TRBD2 CASSLGLAGGRAYEQYF TGTGCCAGCAGCTTGGGGCTAGCGGGAGGGCGCGCCTACGAGCAGTACTTC
TRBJ2-1 - TRBV7-9 TRBD1 CASRRDRLGQFF TGTGCCAGCAGGAGGGACAGGTTGGGGCAGTTCTTC
TRBJ2-7 - TRBV2 - CASSMRVQEQYF TGTGCCAGCAGCATGAGGGTACAGGAGCAGTACTTC
TRBJ2-5 - TRBV7-9 - CASSLEAGQETQYF TGTGCCAGCAGCTTAGAAGCAGGGCAAGAGACCCAGTACTTC
TRBJ1-4 - TRBV5-5 TRBD1 CASSYTGGEGKLFF TGTGCCAGCAGCTACACAGGGGGAGAAGGAAAACTGTTTTTT
TRBJ2-7 - TRBV28 - CASSLRGYGAYEQYF TGTGCCAGCAGTTTAAGGGGGTACGGCGCCTACGAGCAGTACTTC
TRBJ2-7 - TRBV10-2 TRBD2 CASRKTGTSGGRVPYEQYF TGCGCCAGCAGAAAGACCGGGACTAGCGGGGGCCGGGTACCCTACGAGCAGTACTTC
TRBJ1-5 - TRBV6-4 TRBD1 CASRPDRGYQPQHF TGTGCCAGCAGACCGGACAGGGGATATCAGCCCCAGCATTTT
TRBJ2-3 - TRBV5-1 - CASSIPTGSDTDTQYF TGCGCCAGCAGCATACCTACAGGGTCGGACACAGATACGCAGTATTTT
TRBJ2-7 once TRBV10-3 - CAISLTPSYEQYF TGTGCCATCAGTCTGACTCCCTCCTACGAGCAGTACTTC
TRBJ1-1 - TRBV10-1 - CAANRERSEAFF TGCGCCGCAAACAGGGAGCGTTCTGAAGCTTTCTTT